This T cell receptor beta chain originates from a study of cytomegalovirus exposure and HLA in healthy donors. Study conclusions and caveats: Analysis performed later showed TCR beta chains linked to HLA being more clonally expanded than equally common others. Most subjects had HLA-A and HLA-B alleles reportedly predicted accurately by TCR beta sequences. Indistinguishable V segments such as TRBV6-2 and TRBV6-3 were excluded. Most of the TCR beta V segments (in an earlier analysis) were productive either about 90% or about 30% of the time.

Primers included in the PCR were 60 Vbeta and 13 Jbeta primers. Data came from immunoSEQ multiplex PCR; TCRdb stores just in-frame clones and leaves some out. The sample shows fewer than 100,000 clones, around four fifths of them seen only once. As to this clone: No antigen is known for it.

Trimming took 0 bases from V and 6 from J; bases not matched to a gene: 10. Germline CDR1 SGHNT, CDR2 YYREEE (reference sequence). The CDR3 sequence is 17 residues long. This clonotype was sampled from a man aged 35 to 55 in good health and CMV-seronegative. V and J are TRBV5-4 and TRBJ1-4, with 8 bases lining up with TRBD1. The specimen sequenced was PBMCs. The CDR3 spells CASSLGSGGAGDEKLFF. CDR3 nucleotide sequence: TGTGCCAGCAGCTTGGGGTCAGGGGGCGCAGGTGATGAAAAACTGTTTTTT.